This T cell receptor (beta chain) is drawn from a study of blood T cell repertoires in COVID-19. Only in-frame clones appear in the TCRdb table, and some are missing; sequencing was by immunoSEQ multiplex PCR. The sample includes 150,000 to 200,000 clones, 80% to 85% of them seen just once. The length of the CDR3 is 15 residues. J was trimmed by 6 bases and V by 3 bases; bases with no gene match: 5. Germline CDR1 and CDR2: MNHNS and SASEGT. The V call is TRBV6-1, the J call TRBJ2-1, with 10 bases identical to TRBD2. The sample was peripheral blood. This clonotype was sampled from a human donor with acute or convalescent COVID-19. The donor label of this sample is uncertain. The CDR3 region has the DNA TGTGCCAGCAGTGACGAAGCGGGAGGGGCCAATGAGCAGTTCTTC. Protein: CASSDEAGGANEQFF.